This T cell receptor beta chain was captured in a study of blood T cell repertoires in COVID-19. Study-wide context: Sources were T cells, B-cell-depleted T cells, or PBMCs; the material itself was cDNA or gDNA.

The CDR3 loop spans 16 amino acids. Looked up from germline, CDR1 is ENHRY and CDR2 is SYGVKD. V lost 0 bases, J lost 1 base, and 12 bases lay in between. Original methodology: Counts of nucleated cells, estimated from reference gene primer amplification, were obtained. Produced via immunoSEQ multiplex PCR; TCRdb's table is partial and in-frame only. V and J calls and clone size come straight from that table; D and trimming were deduced from the DNA. In the table there are around 100,000 clones, around four fifths of which are singletons. The receptor comes from a man between 60 and 75 years old with acute or convalescent COVID-19. V is TRBV10-3 and J is TRBJ1-1, with D perhaps matching TRBD1 (6 bases). The sequenced sample was peripheral blood. Here the CDR3 DNA reads TGTGCCATCAGTGAGTCGGGTGGACAGACGAACACTGAAGCTTTCTTT. Translating gives CAISESGGQTNTEAFF.